This T cell receptor beta chain was found in a study of CD8+CD57+ T cells in acquired aplastic anemia. In patients chosen for sequencing, flow cytometry had shown CD8+CD57+ cell expansion. When blood sampling took place, the patients had received no therapy. Of note for this clonotype: This clone may be a read error of a much larger clone one base away.

CDR1 and CDR2 (germline): MGHRA, YSYEKL. CDR3 length equals 17 residues. The template for TCR beta VDJ and CDR3 sequence profiling was genomic DNA. TCRdb itself ran the reads through MiXCR, one entry per CDR3 protein. The sample comprises under 250,000 distinct CDR3 sequences, approximately 45% of which are singletons, and less than 9% rests with the top ten. J is TRBJ1-4 and V is TRBV4-1, with D perhaps TRBD1 (5 bases). This clonotype originated in a human donor with aplastic anemia. Material for sequencing was sorted CD4+, CD8+, or CD8+CD57+ T cells (not recorded which) from PBMCs. The CDR3: CASSQPTVGAADEKLLF. Written as DNA, the CDR3 is TGCGCCAGCAGCCAACCCACGGTAGGGGCTGCCGATGAAAAACTGCTTTTT.